This entry lists 26 T cell receptor beta chains sequenced from one sample in a study of T-cell memory formation after mild COVID-19. TCRdb redid the calling of the 5' RACE reads with MiXCR, one entry per CDR3 protein. The sample includes more than 55,000 distinct CDR3 sequences, more than 8% of them seen just once. Material for sequencing was PBMCs or a T cell subset sorted from them (not recorded which). The source of these receptors is a man aged 18 to 35 who had mild COVID-19 (a few samples of this study predate the infection). Cell type and time point are not known.

There are a few counts of this clonotype. This chain links TRBV10-3 with TRBJ2-2; possibly TRBD2 for D (5 bases). Per germline, CDR1 ENHRY and CDR2 SYGVKD. The V end was cut by 0 bases, the J end by 6 bases, with 8 bases between. This CDR3 is built from 14 residues. The DNA for the CDR3 is TGTGCCATCAGTGAGTCGGACGGGGCCGGGGAGCTGTTTTTT. It specifies CAISESDGAGELFF.

In its sample, this clonotype was seen a few times. This chain joins TRBV6-5 and TRBJ1-2; weak D call: TRBD1 (6 bases). The V and J ends lost 1 base and 6 bases respectively, with 12 bases between them. Germline CDR1 MNHEY, CDR2 SVGAGI. This CDR3 contains 14 residues. CDR3 bases: TGTGCCAGCAGTTACTTGTGGGGGGCGGATGGCTACACCTTC. Amino acids: CASSYLWGADGYTF.

This clonotype was picked up a small number of times. The gene calls are TRBV5-1 and TRBJ1-1; no definite D call. Germline lookup yields CDR1 SGHRS and CDR2 YFSETQ. The ends were cut back, 3 bases at V and 3 bases at J, with 12 bases in the middle. The CDR3 runs to 14 residues. CDR3 coding DNA: TGCGCCAGCAGCTCGGACCCGGGGTACACTGAAGCTTTCTTT. It codes for CASSSDPGYTEAFF.

This clonotype turned up a few times. The chain recombines TRBV30 with TRBJ2-7; 7 bases are shared with TRBD1. CDR1 and CDR2 from the germline V gene are GTSNPN and SVGIG (reference sequence). V trimming: 5 bases; J trimming: 1 base; junction bases outside the gene matches: 8. The CDR3 has 14 amino acids. This chain's CDR3 is CAWERDRDSYEQYF. CDR3 bases: TGTGCCTGGGAACGTGACAGGGATTCCTACGAGCAGTACTTC.

This clonotype was found a few times. The rearrangement joins TRBV6-5 to TRBJ2-7, with D perhaps TRBD1 (5 bases). Germline loops: CDR1 MNHEY, CDR2 SVGAGI. The V and J ends lost 6 bases and 4 bases respectively, with 13 bases between them. The CDR3 consists of 13 residues. The CDR3 DNA reads as TGTGCCAGCAGGCAACAGGCTAAGTACGAGCAGTACTTC. Protein product: CASRQQAKYEQYF.

This clonotype was detected many times. The chain uses TRBV20-1 and TRBJ2-7, with 10 bases lining up with TRBD1. CDR1 is DFQATT and CDR2 is SNEGSKA in the germline V gene (reference sequence). There are 16 residues in the CDR3. The V segment lost 0 bases and the J segment 3 bases; nucleotides outside the gene matches: 8. CDR3 in amino acids: CSARDPMGQGNYEQYF. CDR3 DNA: TGCAGTGCTAGAGATCCCATGGGACAGGGGAACTACGAGCAGTACTTC.

This clonotype was counted between two and nine times. This sequence joins TRBV6-2 or TRBV6-3 and TRBJ2-7; D possibly corresponds to TRBD1 (5 bases). Germline V gene sequence: CDR1 MNHEY, CDR2 SVGEGT. The CDR3 is made up of 16 amino acids. Trimming took 2 bases from V and 6 from J, leaving 20 bases between them. Written as DNA, the CDR3 is TGTGCCAGCAGTTACGGTGAGACAGCCCCTCCCTCCGAGCAGTACGTC. The encoded protein is CASSYGETAPPSEQYV.

J is TRBJ1-5 and V is TRBV7-2; possibly TRBD1 for D (5 bases). CDR3 length equals 15 residues. CDR1 and CDR2 (germline): SGHTA, FQGNSA. V lost 5 bases, J lost 3 bases, and 14 bases lay in between. CDR3 DNA sequence: TGTGCCAGCAGCCCCGAGAAGGGGTTCAATCAGCCCCAGCATTTT. This gives the protein CASSPEKGFNQPQHF.

This clonotype appeared a few times. V gene TRBV12-3 or TRBV12-4 combines with J gene TRBJ1-6, with D maybe TRBD1 (6 bases). This CDR3 is built from 17 residues. V was pared by 5 bases and J by 0 bases, with 14 bases between. The DNA of the CDR3 is TGTGCCAGCAGTGGGGGACAACGGAGCTCCTATAATTCACCCCTCCACTTT. Translating gives CASSGGQRSSYNSPLHF.

This clonotype was counted only a few times. The CDR3 protein is CATSVNSGTDTQYF. The CDR3, as DNA: TGTGCCACCAGTGTAAATAGCGGAACAGATACGCAGTATTTT. The chain joins TRBV24-1 to TRBJ2-3, with D possibly matching TRBD2 (6 bases). The CDR3 consists of 14 residues. V lost 5 bases, J lost 3 bases, and 11 bases lay in between. Germline V gene sequence: CDR1 KGHDR, CDR2 SFDVKD.

This clonotype has a count of ten or more. J is TRBJ2-5 and V is TRBV7-6; 8 nucleotides agree with TRBD1. Unmatched junction bases numbered 1, after V lost 5 bases and J lost 2 bases. The CDR3 contains 13 residues. Germline CDR1 is SGHVS and CDR2 is FNYEAQ. The CDR3 reads CASSGTGQETQYF. CDR3 nucleotides: TGTGCCAGCAGCGGGACAGGACAAGAGACCCAGTACTTC.

V usage is TRBV4-2 and J usage is TRBJ1-1, with 8 positions matching TRBD1. V trimming: 4 bases; J trimming: 7 bases; junction bases outside the gene matches: 14. The CDR3 runs 16 residues. Germline CDR1 is LGHNA and CDR2 is YNFKEQ. The CDR3 region has the DNA TGTGCCAGCAGCCGCGGACAGGGAGGGACACTGAGTGAAGCTTTCTTT. The encoded protein is CASSRGQGGTLSEAFF.

This chain connects TRBV5-6 to TRBJ1-2; D possibly corresponds to TRBD1 (5 bases). Germline loops: CDR1 SGHDT, CDR2 YYEEEE. The CDR3 runs to 12 residues. V was clipped by 6 bases and J by 6 bases, with 12 bases between them. The chain's CDR3 is CASTAGVHGYTF. CDR3 nucleotides: TGTGCCAGCACCGCGGGGGTCCATGGCTACACCTTC.

This rearrangement joins TRBV4-3 to TRBJ1-2; D perhaps matches TRBD1 (6 bases). CDR1 is LGHNA and CDR2 is YSLEER in the germline V gene. The CDR3 is made up of 14 amino acids. V lost 0 bases, J lost 4 bases, and 9 bases lay in between. The CDR3 DNA is TGCGCCAGCAGCCAAGACGGGACACTCTATGGCTACACCTTC. Its protein is CASSQDGTLYGYTF.

The V and J genes are TRBV9 and TRBJ2-1; 7 bases match TRBD1. Germline trimming cut 7 bases from V and 6 bases from J; bases unmatched to any gene: 7. Germline V gene data show CDR1 as SGDLS and CDR2 as YYNGEE. This CDR3 has 13 amino acids. The CDR3 reads CASRSPGGNEQFF. The CDR3, as DNA: TGTGCCAGCCGTAGCCCAGGGGGCAATGAGCAGTTCTTC.

This clonotype turned up a few times. The chain is built from TRBV30 and TRBJ2-7, with 7 bases matching TRBD1. The germline gives CDR1 GTSNPN, CDR2 SVGIG (reference sequence). CDR3 length equals 15 residues. The ends lost 0 bases at V and 7 bases at J; junction bases unmatched: 12. The CDR3 sequence: CAWSVTPTGLREQYF. The CDR3 DNA reads as TGTGCCTGGAGTGTAACCCCGACAGGGCTGAGGGAGCAGTACTTC. Drawing the rest from reference TRBV30 and TRBJ2-7, the complete variable domain is SQTIHQWPATLVQPVGSPLSLECTVEGTSNPNLYWYRQAAGRGLQLLFYSVGIGQISSEVPQNLSASRPQDRQFILSSKKLLLSDSGFYLCAWSVTPTGLREQYFGPGTRLTVT.

Ten or more counts support this clonotype. The chain carries TRBV5-6 and TRBJ2-3; tentative D call: TRBD2 (7 bases). The CDR3 spans 16 residues. V dropped 0 bases and J dropped 6 bases, with 17 bases sitting between them. Germline V gene sequence: CDR1 SGHDT, CDR2 YYEEEE. CDR3: CASSLDLPGGRDTQYF. The CDR3 DNA is TGTGCCAGCAGCTTGGATCTTCCGGGGGGCAGGGATACGCAGTATTTT.

This clonotype has only a few counts. The CDR3 DNA follows: TGTGCCACCAGTGATTTGGGCCCCCTATACGAGCAGTACGTC. This sequence encodes CATSDLGPLYEQYV. The chain joins TRBV24-1 to TRBJ2-7; D is unresolved. The CDR3 runs to 14 residues. The ends were cut back, 0 bases at V and 4 bases at J, with 9 bases in the middle. Germline values: CDR1 KGHDR, CDR2 SFDVKD.

This clonotype occurred many times. This chain uses TRBV12-3 or TRBV12-4 with TRBJ2-3; perhaps TRBD2 as D (5 bases). V was shortened by 5 bases and J by 7 bases, with 13 bases between the two germline ends. This CDR3 is built from 13 residues. The CDR3: CASSLLLAHTQYF. The CDR3 DNA sequence: TGTGCCAGCAGTCTCCTCCTAGCTCATACGCAGTATTTT.

The chain links TRBV20-1 to TRBJ2-1, with unresolved D. From germline, CDR1 is DFQATT and CDR2 SNEGSKA (reference sequence). Between the trimmed V and J ends, which lost 2 bases and 0 bases, there was a span of 8 bases. This CDR3 has 14 amino acids. The CDR3, as DNA: TGCAGTGCTAGAAGCCGTGGCTCCTACAATGAGCAGTTCTTC. Protein product: CSARSRGSYNEQFF.

This rearrangement joins TRBV3-1 to TRBJ2-3; D is ambiguous. Germline V CDR1 and CDR2: LGHDT, YNNKEL (reference sequence). The CDR3 is made up of 15 amino acids. V dropped 1 base and J dropped 2 bases, with 10 bases sitting between them. CDR3 region: CASSQGGILTDTQYF. The CDR3 DNA sequence: TGTGCCAGCAGCCAAGGAGGTATCCTCACAGATACGCAGTATTTT.

CDR3 amino acids: CASSSSGGTQPQHF. Written as DNA, the CDR3 is TGTGCCAGCAGCTCCTCGGGGGGGACTCAGCCCCAGCATTTT. The chain uses TRBV3-1 and TRBJ1-5; tentatively, D is TRBD1 (5 bases). This CDR3 contains 14 residues. Trimming took off 5 bases at V and 6 bases at J, with 14 bases between the two ends. CDR1 is LGHDT and CDR2 is YNNKEL in the germline V gene (reference sequence).

This clonotype turned up a few times. The chain combines TRBV28 with TRBJ2-7, with D unresolved. The length of the CDR3 is 14 residues. Trimming took 5 bases from V and 2 from J, leaving 13 bases between them. Germline assignment: CDR1 MDHEN and CDR2 SYDVKM. CDR3 loop: CASSAHHLTYEQYV. For the CDR3, the DNA is TGTGCCAGCAGTGCTCATCATTTGACCTACGAGCAGTACGTC.

V and J are TRBV5-1 and TRBJ2-3, with D perhaps matching TRBD2 (6 bases). Germline V gene lookup returns CDR1 SGHRS and CDR2 YFSETQ. CDR3 size: 16 residues. V lost 4 bases, J lost 2 bases, and 17 bases lay in between. The DNA for the CDR3 is TGCGCCAGCAGCGCCCGAGGAGGCGGGAACACAGATACGCAGTATTTT. Translating it yields CASSARGGGNTDTQYF.

This clonotype was counted between two and nine times. This chain joins TRBV7-8 and TRBJ2-2, with D possibly being TRBD2 (6 bases). This CDR3 has 14 residues. V lost 5 bases and J 8 bases, leaving 15 bases between the germline ends. Germline V gives CDR1 SGHVS, CDR2 FQNEAQ. The CDR3 loop is CASSVLSSVGELFF. The CDR3 DNA is TGTGCCAGCAGCGTACTCTCTAGCGTAGGGGAGCTGTTTTTT.

This clonotype was seen a handful of times. The V and J genes are TRBV10-3 and TRBJ2-5; 9 bases are a match to TRBD1. From germline, CDR1 is ENHRY and CDR2 SYGVKD. The CDR3 has 13 amino acids. V lost 8 bases, J lost 4 bases, and 5 bases stayed unmatched. The CDR3 nucleotides read TGTGCCATCGGGGGACAGGGTTCAGAGACCCAGTACTTC. Its translation is CAIGGQGSETQYF.